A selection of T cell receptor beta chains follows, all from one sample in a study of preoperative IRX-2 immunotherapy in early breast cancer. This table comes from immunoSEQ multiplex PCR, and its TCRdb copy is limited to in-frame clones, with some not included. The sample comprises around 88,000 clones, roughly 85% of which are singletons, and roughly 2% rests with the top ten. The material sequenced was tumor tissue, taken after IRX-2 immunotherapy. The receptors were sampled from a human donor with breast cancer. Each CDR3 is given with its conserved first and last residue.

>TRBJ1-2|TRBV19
CASRGQAKTGGYTF
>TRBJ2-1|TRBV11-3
CASSLTSGLGNEQFF
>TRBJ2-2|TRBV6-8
CASSLQGVDTGELFF
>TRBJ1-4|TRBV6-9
CASSYTTNEKLFF
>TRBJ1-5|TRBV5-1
CASSQTPGPNQPQHF
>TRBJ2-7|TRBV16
CASSPTVVPYEQYF
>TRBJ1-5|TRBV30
CAWSHPGQGNQPQHF
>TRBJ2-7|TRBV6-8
CASSSGVDLSYEQYF
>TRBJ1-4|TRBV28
CASSSLGASTNEKLFF
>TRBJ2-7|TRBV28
CASSLKRRSSYEQYF
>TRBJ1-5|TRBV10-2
CASSEIGVGTQPQHF
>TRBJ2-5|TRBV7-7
CASSRPEGQETQYF
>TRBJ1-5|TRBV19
CASSTNRPVGIPQHF
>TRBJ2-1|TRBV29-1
CSVESDRGGNEQFF
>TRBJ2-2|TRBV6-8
CASSDSYTGELFF
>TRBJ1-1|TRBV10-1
CASRGANTEAFF
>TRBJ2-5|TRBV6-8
CASSDGSGRGETQYF
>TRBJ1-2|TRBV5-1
CASSLALSAGHGYTF
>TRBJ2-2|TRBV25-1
CASRGGGRNTGELFF
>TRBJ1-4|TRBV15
CATQEGGRFNEKLFF
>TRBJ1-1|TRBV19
CASTSAGGNTEAFF
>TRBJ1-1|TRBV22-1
CASSIEHLNTEAFF
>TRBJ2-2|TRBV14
CASSKGISGELFF
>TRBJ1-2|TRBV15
CATSRDDDPKRGYGYTF
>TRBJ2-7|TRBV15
CASSVDPLRAYEQYF
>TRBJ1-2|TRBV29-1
CSVDQGPNYGYTF
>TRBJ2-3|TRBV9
CASSLTGTYGTDTQYF
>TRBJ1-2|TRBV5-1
CASRETGDGYGYTF
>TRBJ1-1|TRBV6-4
CASRRGTEAFF
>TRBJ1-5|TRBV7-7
CASSQDRAWGPGNQPQHF
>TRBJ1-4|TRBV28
CASSFWLRDVIREKLFF
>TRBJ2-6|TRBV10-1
CASSESRSGANVLTF
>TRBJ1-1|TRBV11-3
CASSPGQGPNTEAFF
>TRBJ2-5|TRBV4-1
CASSLPPAMGAETQYF
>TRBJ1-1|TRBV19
CASSVRSSTEAFF
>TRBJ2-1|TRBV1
CASSQEPSGWYNEQFF
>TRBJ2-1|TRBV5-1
CASSWGTGPYNEQFF
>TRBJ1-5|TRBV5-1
CASSLGEQGNQPQHF
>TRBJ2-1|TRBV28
CASISSYNEQFF
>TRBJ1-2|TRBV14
CASSQAGARYGYTF
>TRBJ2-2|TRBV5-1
CASSLEQGGTGELFF